This entry features one TCR beta chain sequence. Its antigen remains unidentified. The sample belongs to a study of beta chain features in type 1 diabetes. Study observations and caveats: Reads derived from cDNA could over-represent cells showing high TCR expression.

Investigators reverse transcribed all isolated RNA, so they sequenced expressed TCRB transcripts. Some clones are missing from TCRdb's copy, which holds only in-frame ones; the method was immunoSEQ multiplex PCR. The sample lists 350,000 to 450,000 clones, approximately 14% seen once, with roughly 0.033% in the top ten. The V gene lost 5 bases and the J gene lost 2 bases, with 9 bases spanning the gap. The CDR3 loop spans 12 amino acids. The germline CDR1 and CDR2 sequences are GTSNPN and SVGIG (reference sequence). This sequence was found in a man aged 25-45 years in good health. The sample comprised naive CD4+ T cells from blood. The chain joins TRBV30 to TRBJ1-2; D is unclear. CDR3 sequence: CAWSGSNYGYTF. Written as DNA, the CDR3 is TGTGCCTGGTCGGGGTCAAACTATGGCTACACCTTC.